This T cell receptor (beta chain) was captured in a study of shared clonotypes between healthy human individuals. The CDR3 totals 15 residues. Germline values: CDR1 SGHDT, CDR2 YYEEEE. V lost 2 bases and J lost 5; bases outside the gene matches: 5. Execution of the assay was at deep level. The data were produced by immunoSEQ multiplex PCR, yet TCRdb's version contains in-frame clones alone and is incomplete. Of around 2.1 million clones listed, roughly 91% are singletons. Selected positively for CCR7 and CD45RO-negative, naive CD8 cells excluded terminally differentiated effector memory CD45RA+ cells.

Source material: naive CD8+ T cells from PBMCs. V and J are TRBV5-6 and TRBJ2-3; 10 bases agree with TRBD2. The receptor's source is a man aged 18 to 29 in good health. Some clones in this sample may be carry-over from other donors' samples. This CDR3 reads CASSLGLAAIDTQYF. CDR3 coding DNA: TGTGCCAGCAGCTTAGGACTAGCGGCTATAGATACGCAGTATTTT.